These 2 T cell receptor beta chains share one sample of origin, sequenced in a study of graft-versus-host responses after intestinal transplantation. No antigen has been identified for these receptors. The protocol was immunoSEQ multiplex PCR, while the TCRdb copy is restricted to in-frame clones and leaves out a portion. Of about 88,000 clones in the sample, roughly 90% were seen once. The material sequenced was unstimulated CD4+ T cells sorted from spleen or lymph node cells, taken before intestinal transplant. The receptors here all came from a human donor who received an intestinal transplant.

The chain uses TRBV18 and TRBJ2-5, with 8 nucleotides matching TRBD1. With 4 bases clipped from V and 0 bases from J, the junction kept 10 bases outside the gene matches. In germline, CDR1 is KGHSH, CDR2 LQKENI. The CDR3 extends over 17 amino acids. CDR3 sequence (DNA): TGTGCCAGCTCACTCAAATCCGACAGGGGCGACCAAGAGACCCAGTACTTC. Residues: CASSLKSDRGDQETQYF. Full variable domain (rest looked up from reference TRBV18 and TRBJ2-5): NAGVMQNPRHLVRRRGQEARLRCSPMKGHSHVYWYRQLPEEGLKFMVYLQKENIIDESGMPKERFSAEFPKEGPSILRIQQVVRGDSAAYFCASSLKSDRGDQETQYFGPGTRLLVL.

The chain combines TRBV7-2 with TRBJ2-1, with TRBD1 matching 8 bases. With V trimmed by 1 base and J by 2 bases, 7 bases remained unmatched. This CDR3 is 17 amino acids long. CDR1 and CDR2 from the germline V gene are SGHTA and FQGNSA. The CDR3 sequence: CASSLDSTGVTYNEQFF. The DNA of the CDR3 is TGTGCCAGCAGCTTAGATTCGACAGGGGTCACCTACAATGAGCAGTTCTTC.